The rows below give T cell receptor beta chains drawn from one sample of a study of blood T cell repertoires in COVID-19. Only in-frame clones appear in the TCRdb table, and some are missing; sequencing was by immunoSEQ multiplex PCR. This table has fewer than 450,000 clones, around 90% appearing once. The specimen sequenced was PBMCs or T cells enriched from blood (not recorded which). All receptors derive from a woman under 30 who had recovered from COVID-19. CDR3s include the opening cysteine and the closing phenylalanine or tryptophan. A D gene is named only where the DNA matches it firmly. For some rows the clone size is stated as once, few or many, or as a class when expanded; others skip it.

D gene	V gene	J gene	clone size	CDR3 DNA	CDR3 protein
TRBD1	TRBV13	TRBJ1-6	once	TGTGCCAGCAGTGACATGGGGACAGGGCTCCTTCGGTCACCCCTCCACTTT	CASSDMGTGLLRSPLHF
-	TRBV6-5	TRBJ2-3	-	TGTGCCAGCACGACTGCTGGAGCAGATACGCAGTATTTT	CASTTAGADTQYF
TRBD1	TRBV10-3	TRBJ1-5	few	TGTGCCATCAGCCGGGAGGGGGCGGATGATCAGCCCCAGCATTTT	CAISREGADDQPQHF
TRBD1	TRBV27	TRBJ2-7	-	TGTGCCAGCAGTTTATCCGGGACAGTTACCTACGAGCAGTACTTC	CASSLSGTVTYEQYF
-	TRBV25-1	TRBJ2-3	-	TGTGCCAGCAGTGATGGGGGCTTGGGCACAGATACGCAGTATTTT	CASSDGGLGTDTQYF
TRBD2	TRBV3-1/TRBV3-2	TRBJ2-3	-	TGTGCCAGCAGCCACGTAGCGGGGGGCACAGATACGCAGTATTTT	CASSHVAGGTDTQYF
-	TRBV6-1	TRBJ2-7	-	TGTGCCAGCAGTGAAGCGGGGGGAACCTACGAGCAGTACTTC	CASSEAGGTYEQYF
-	TRBV25-1	TRBJ1-4	few	TGTGCCAGCAGCCGGCAGGGGACCTCGGTCGAAAAACTGTTTTTT	CASSRQGTSVEKLFF
-	TRBV3-1/TRBV3-2	TRBJ2-1	-	TGTGCCAGCAGCCAACATGCACAGGTCTCCCTTGAGCAGTTCTTC	CASSQHAQVSLEQFF
-	TRBV9	TRBJ1-1	-	TGTGCCAGCAGCGTAGGGCAGGGCACCCAAGCTTTCTTT	CASSVGQGTQAFF
TRBD1	TRBV4-1	TRBJ1-1	-	TGCGCCAGCAGCCAAGTCGGCAACAGGGGGCGGACTGAAGCTTTCTTT	CASSQVGNRGRTEAFF
TRBD1	TRBV7-2	TRBJ1-4	once	TGTGCCAGCAGCTCACAGGGGGCTAATGAAAAACTGTTTTTT	CASSSQGANEKLFF
TRBD1	TRBV5-1	TRBJ1-4	-	TGCGCCAGCAGCCCCGGACAGGGGAGTTACGAAAAACTGTTTTTT	CASSPGQGSYEKLFF
-	TRBV27	TRBJ1-5	-	TGTGCCAGCAGTATGAGGAATCAGCCCCAGCATTTT	CASSMRNQPQHF
TRBD1	TRBV2	TRBJ1-6	-	TGTGCCGTGGGGACAGACTATAATTCACCCCTCCACTTT	CAVGTDYNSPLHF
-	TRBV28	TRBJ1-2	-	TGTGCCAGCAGTCTCCCTAACTATGGCTACACCTTC	CASSLPNYGYTF
-	TRBV5-1	TRBJ2-7	-	TGCGCCAGCAGCTTCCTCTCTACTACCTACGAGCAGTACTTC	CASSFLSTTYEQYF
TRBD2	TRBV19	TRBJ2-3	many	TGTGCCAGTAGTATTAGGAGTAGCGGGGCGCAGTATTTT	CASSIRSSGAQYF
TRBD2	TRBV6-5	TRBJ2-7	-	TGTGCCAGCAGTTACCAGACTAGCGGGGACTACGAGCAGTACTTC	CASSYQTSGDYEQYF
-	TRBV5-4	TRBJ2-7	once	TGTGCCAGCAGCCAGCAGGGGTTGGACGAGCAGTACTTC	CASSQQGLDEQYF
TRBD1	TRBV5-8	TRBJ2-7	-	TGTGCCAGCAGCGTAACCGGGACAGATACCTACGAGCAGTACTTC	CASSVTGTDTYEQYF
TRBD2	TRBV18	TRBJ2-1	-	TGTGCCAGCTCACCACTGGTAGCGGGGTCGAATGAGCAGTTCTTC	CASSPLVAGSNEQFF
TRBD1	TRBV6-5	TRBJ1-2	-	TGTGCCAGCAGTTACGGGGGACAGGGATACTATGGCTACACCTTC	CASSYGGQGYYGYTF
-	TRBV29-1	TRBJ1-5	-	TGCAGCGTCGTCATTTACCCGGGCAATCAGCCCCAGCATTTT	CSVVIYPGNQPQHF
-	TRBV7-3	TRBJ2-2	-	TGTGCCAGCAGCCCCAGCCGCCCGGGTCCCGGGGAGCTGTTTTTT	CASSPSRPGPGELFF
TRBD1	TRBV6-1	TRBJ1-2	-	TGTGCCAGCAGTGAAATGACAGGGGTTTGGGCTAACTATGGCTACACCTTC	CASSEMTGVWANYGYTF
TRBD1	TRBV5-1	TRBJ1-3	-	TGCGCCAGCAGCTTGGCCGTGGGACAGGGGGCGAACACCATATATTTT	CASSLAVGQGANTIYF
TRBD1	TRBV15	TRBJ1-6	-	TGTGCCACCAGCAGAGACAGGGGGCAAGGTTCACCCCTCCACTTT	CATSRDRGQGSPLHF
-	TRBV11-2	TRBJ1-4	-	TGTGCCAGCAGCTTAGCAGGCTCGGAAAAACTGTTTTTT	CASSLAGSEKLFF
-	TRBV27	TRBJ2-1	-	TGTGCCAGCAGTTTGACCCGGGGGGCCAATGAGCAGTTCTTC	CASSLTRGANEQFF
-	TRBV6-5	TRBJ2-2	-	TGTGCCAGCAGTTACGCCCAGGGCACCGGGGAGCTGTTTTTT	CASSYAQGTGELFF
-	TRBV28	TRBJ1-4	-	TGTGCCAGCAGTTTTCGCGGGTCGAATGAAAAACTGTTTTTT	CASSFRGSNEKLFF
TRBD1	TRBV5-1	TRBJ2-7	-	TGCGCCAGCAGCCCGGAGGACAGGCCCTCCACCTACGAGCAGTACTTC	CASSPEDRPSTYEQYF
-	TRBV2	TRBJ1-5	-	TGTGCCAGCAGTGAAGGGGGGGGGAGCTGGCAGCCCCAGCATTTT	CASSEGGGSWQPQHF
-	TRBV12-5	TRBJ1-1	-	TGTGCTAGTGGTCCTCCCAGGGTGGATCCGTTAGCTTTCTTT	CASGPPRVDPLAFF
TRBD1	TRBV5-6	TRBJ2-7	-	TGTGCCAGCAGCTTGACGCCGGGACAGGGTAACGAGCAGTACTTC	CASSLTPGQGNEQYF
-	TRBV5-1	TRBJ1-1	-	TGCGCCAGCAGCTTCTTAGTTCGAGGGAACACTGAAGCTTTCTTT	CASSFLVRGNTEAFF
-	TRBV28	TRBJ1-3	few	TGTGCCAGCAGTATAAGAGTCCGGGAATGGGACACCATATATTTT	CASSIRVREWDTIYF
-	TRBV5-1	TRBJ1-2	-	TGCGCCAGCAGCTTGGCCCCCCCACAGGAGAACTATGGCTACACCTTC	CASSLAPPQENYGYTF
TRBD2	TRBV10-2	TRBJ2-5	-	TGCGCCAGCAAGGGGGTAGCGGGAGGAGAAGAGACCCAGTACTTC	CASKGVAGGEETQYF
TRBD1	TRBV28	TRBJ1-6	-	TGTGCCAGCAGTTTTGCCGGGACAGGGCCCTCACCCCTCCACTTT	CASSFAGTGPSPLHF
-	TRBV7-6	TRBJ2-3	-	TGTGCCAGCAGCCCCGACAGAAAAACTTTTCTCACAGATACGCAGTATTTT	CASSPDRKTFLTDTQYF
-	TRBV13	TRBJ1-1	-	TGTGCCAGCAGCTTAGGGTTTAGCAGGGACAAGACAGAAGCTTTCTTT	CASSLGFSRDKTEAFF
-	TRBV16	TRBJ2-3	-	TGTGCCAGCAGCCAAAGGGGGGGTGAAACAGATACGCAGTATTTT	CASSQRGGETDTQYF
-	TRBV19	TRBJ1-1	-	TGTGCCAGTAAGCTGTACCGCTTGAACACTGAAGCTTTCTTT	CASKLYRLNTEAFF
TRBD2	TRBV27	TRBJ2-7	-	TGTGCCAGCATGGGAGGGAGCTCCTACGAGCAGTACTTC	CASMGGSSYEQYF
-	TRBV1	TRBJ2-3	-	TGCACCAGCAGCTGGCGATGGACATCTAATACAGATACGCAGTATTTT	CTSSWRWTSNTDTQYF
TRBD1	TRBV12-3/TRBV12-4	TRBJ1-2	-	TGTGCCAGCAGGGGGACAGGGAACTATGGCTACACCTTC	CASRGTGNYGYTF
-	TRBV4-2	TRBJ2-2	-	TGTGCCAGCACCGGGGCGTACGGGGAGCTGTTTTTT	CASTGAYGELFF
-	TRBV7-9	TRBJ1-1	-	TGTGCCAGCAGCTTAGAAATGGGCTTGCACACTGAAGCTTTCTTT	CASSLEMGLHTEAFF
-	TRBV27	TRBJ2-5	-	TGTGCCAGCAGTTTATTCCCGCGAGAGACCCAGTACTTC	CASSLFPRETQYF
TRBD2	TRBV4-3	TRBJ2-1	-	TGCGCCAGCAGCCAAGGCCCGACTAGCGTAAGCGAGCAGTTCTTC	CASSQGPTSVSEQFF
-	TRBV9	TRBJ1-1	-	TGTGCCAGCAGCGTAGTAAGGGAGAGGAAAGCTTTCTTT	CASSVVRERKAFF
-	TRBV7-2	TRBJ2-3	-	TGTGCCAGCAGCTTAGTTTCAGGACTTACTAGCACAGATACGCAGTATTTT	CASSLVSGLTSTDTQYF
TRBD1	TRBV4-1	TRBJ1-4	-	TGCGCCAGCAGTTTCTCGACAGGGGCCGATGAAAAACTGTTTTTT	CASSFSTGADEKLFF
TRBD1	TRBV9	TRBJ2-7	once	TGTGCCAGCAGTGGAGAGGGGGCGGTGGGCGAGCAGTACTTC	CASSGEGAVGEQYF